The 32 T cell receptor beta chains below come from one sample, sequenced in a study of blood T cell repertoires in COVID-19. Sequenced by immunoSEQ multiplex PCR; TCRdb stores in-frame clones only, minus some. This table holds over 250,000 clones, about 68% found once. The sequenced sample was peripheral blood. All receptors derive from a woman over 75 with acute or convalescent COVID-19.

In its sample, this clone was seen a few times. The J gene is TRBJ2-2, the V gene TRBV18, with D unresolved. This CDR3 spans 16 amino acids. The ends were cut back, 3 bases at V and 0 bases at J, with 11 bases in the middle. Per germline, CDR1 KGHSH and CDR2 LQKENI. The CDR3 loop reads CASSPVAGTNTGELFF. CDR3 bases: TGTGCCAGCTCACCCGTGGCAGGCACGAACACCGGGGAGCTGTTTTTT.

The genes are TRBV23-1 and TRBJ1-1; 8 nucleotides match TRBD1. TRBV23-1 has ORF status, its function being uncertain. This CDR3 comprises 11 residues. Trimming at V came to 11 bases and at J to 7 bases, leaving 6 bases not matched to a gene. The CDR3 DNA reads as TGCGCCGTCAGACAGGGGAATGAAGCTTTCTTT. It yields the protein CAVRQGNEAFF.

This clone was seen more than once but under ten times. The chain carries TRBV4-3 and TRBJ2-7, with 7 bases fitting TRBD2. The CDR3 is made up of 13 amino acids. The germline V gene encodes CDR1 LGHNA and CDR2 YSLEER. J lost 4 bases, V lost 3 bases, and 3 bases had no gene match. DNA for the CDR3: TGCGCCAGCAGCCAGTGGGGGGGGTACGAGCAGTACTTC. This translates into CASSQWGGYEQYF.

About this clone itself: This specimen includes other DNA sequences encoding the same CDR3. The rearrangement uses TRBV18 and TRBJ1-5; 8 bases fit TRBD1. J lost 4 bases, V lost 3 bases, and 5 bases had no gene match. CDR1 is KGHSH, CDR2 LQKENI, per germline. The CDR3 is 15 amino acids. The CDR3 reads CASSPDRGRNQPQHF. The CDR3 DNA is TGTGCCAGCTCACCCGACAGGGGAAGAAATCAGCCCCAGCATTTT.

J is TRBJ2-7 and V is TRBV5-1, with D possibly matching TRBD1 (6 bases). The germline CDR1 and CDR2 sequences are SGHRS and YFSETQ. V shed 0 bases and J shed 3 bases, with 10 bases lying between them. CDR3 length: 14 amino acids. The CDR3: CASSLGQENYEQYF. The CDR3 nucleotides are TGCGCCAGCAGCTTGGGACAGGAGAACTACGAGCAGTACTTC.

The V call is TRBV4-2, the J call TRBJ2-1; 9 nucleotides agree with TRBD2. The CDR3 consists of 15 residues. V trimming: 0 bases; J trimming: 10 bases; junction bases outside the gene matches: 7. Germline V gene sequence: CDR1 LGHNA, CDR2 YNFKEQ. The CDR3 region has the DNA TGTGCCAGCAGCCAAGAGGTAGCGGGAGAGCCGGAGCAGTTCTTC. It encodes CASSQEVAGEPEQFF.

This clone was seen just once. V and J are TRBV19 and TRBJ2-3; the match to TRBD2 covers 11 bases. Germline CDR1 LNHDA, CDR2 SQIVND (reference sequence). The CDR3 has 14 residues. V dropped 6 bases and J dropped 5; count of bases not matched to a gene: 4. The CDR3 protein is CASSFTSGGDTQYF. Written as DNA, the CDR3 is TGTGCCAGTAGCTTCACTAGCGGGGGAGATACGCAGTATTTT.

The chain employs TRBV7-3 and TRBJ2-1, with D maybe TRBD2 (5 bases). The germline CDR1 and CDR2 sequences are SGHTA and FQGTGA. Trimming took off 2 bases at V and 7 bases at J, with 9 bases between the two ends. The CDR3 loop spans 13 amino acids. The CDR3 region is CASSLGAVNEQFF. In DNA, the CDR3 is TGTGCCAGCAGCTTAGGAGCGGTAAATGAGCAGTTCTTC.

The chain combines TRBV7-9 with TRBJ2-2; 7 bases agree with TRBD2. Trimming took 5 bases from V and 3 from J; bases not matched to a gene: 9. Germline CDR1 is SEHNR and CDR2 is FQNEAQ (reference sequence). This CDR3 has 16 residues. The CDR3 bases are TGTGCCAGCAGCATTTCCTCTAGCGGTCACACCGGGGAGCTGTTTTTT. Residues: CASSISSSGHTGELFF.

The V call is TRBV2, the J call TRBJ1-1; tentative D call: TRBD1 (5 bases). Trimming left V 7 bases short and J 7 bases short, with 16 bases between. CDR1 is SNHLY, CDR2 FYNNEI, per germline. The CDR3 length is 13 residues. In DNA form, the CDR3 reads TGTGCCAGCACGGGGGTCCCGGTTGTTGAAGCTTTCTTT. The encoded protein is CASTGVPVVEAFF.

About this clone: This specimen includes other DNA sequences encoding the same CDR3. The chain employs TRBV27 and TRBJ1-2; D possibly corresponds to TRBD1 (5 bases). Trimming removed 0 bases at V and 8 bases at J, with 13 bases between. Looked up from germline, CDR1 is MNHEY and CDR2 is SMNVEV (reference sequence). The CDR3 spans 14 residues. CDR3: CASSLSRQGGGYTF. The CDR3 DNA sequence: TGTGCCAGCAGTTTATCCCGGCAGGGAGGAGGCTACACCTTC.

The V and J genes are TRBV15 and TRBJ2-1; maybe TRBD2 (5 bases). The CDR3 extends over 15 amino acids. In germline, CDR1 is LNHNV, CDR2 YYDKDF (reference sequence). Deletions cut 2 bases from V and 7 bases from J, with 15 bases between. The CDR3 reads CATSRLGSSSNEQFF. The CDR3 DNA reads as TGTGCCACCAGCAGATTGGGGAGCTCTAGTAATGAGCAGTTCTTC.

This chain joins TRBV3-1 (or the pseudogene TRBV3-2) and TRBJ2-5; TRBD2 might be the D (5 bases). The CDR3 consists of 16 residues. Germline values: CDR1 LGHDT, CDR2 YNNKEL (reference sequence). V was cut by 6 bases and J by 5 bases, with 22 bases left in between. The CDR3 DNA sequence: TGTGCCAGCAGGCAAATACTCGGAGGCGTGACGGAGACCCAGTACTTC. It translates to CASRQILGGVTETQYF.

This sequence joins TRBV7-9 and TRBJ2-7; TRBD1 is a possible D gene (5 bases). The CDR3 extends over 13 amino acids. Trimming removed 5 bases from V and 2 bases from J, with 10 bases in between. Germline V lookup: CDR1 SEHNR, CDR2 FQNEAQ (reference sequence). CDR3 sequence: CASSPGHPYEQYF. CDR3 nucleotide sequence: TGTGCCAGCAGCCCAGGACATCCCTACGAGCAGTACTTC.

V and J are TRBV11-2 and TRBJ2-7; 12 bases are a match to TRBD2. V lost 5 bases, J lost 5 bases, and 7 bases stayed unmatched. The germline CDR1 and CDR2 sequences are SGHAT and FQNNGV. The CDR3 spans 15 residues. CDR3 bases: TGTGCCAGCAGCCCGAGACTAGCGGGAGTGGACGAGCAGTACTTC. This codes for CASSPRLAGVDEQYF.

This chain links TRBV19 with TRBJ1-5, with D perhaps matching TRBD1 (5 bases). Trimming left V 7 bases short and J 7 bases short, with 11 bases between. Germline-derived CDR1 and CDR2 are LNHDA and SQIVND (reference sequence). CDR3 length: 12 residues. The DNA of the CDR3 is TGTGCCAGTACCGGTGGGGGGCAGCCCCAGCATTTT. Residues: CASTGGGQPQHF.

The chain is built from TRBV19 and TRBJ2-1, with D hard to call. The CDR3 spans 15 residues. CDR1 is LNHDA, CDR2 SQIVND, per germline (reference sequence). The V end was cut by 4 bases, the J end by 6 bases, with 16 bases between. CDR3 sequence reads: CASSNLGYWVNEQFF. CDR3 DNA sequence: TGTGCCAGTAGTAATTTGGGCTACTGGGTCAATGAGCAGTTCTTC.

The chain is built from TRBV10-3 and TRBJ2-2, with 9 positions matching TRBD1. Trimming removed 8 bases from V and 3 bases from J; junction bases left unmatched: 4. CDR3 length: 14 amino acids. Per germline, CDR1 ENHRY and CDR2 SYGVKD. This CDR3 reads CAIGQGLHTGELFF. The CDR3 bases are TGTGCCATCGGACAGGGGTTGCACACCGGGGAGCTGTTTTTT.

This chain uses TRBV19 with TRBJ2-1; 14 bases line up with TRBD2. The germline CDR1 and CDR2 sequences are LNHDA and SQIVND (reference sequence). CDR3 length: 19 residues. Trimming took 6 bases from V and 0 from J; bases not matched to a gene: 10. The DNA for the CDR3 is TGTGCCAGTAGCAGGACTAGCGGGGGGTCTTTTCACTCCTACAATGAGCAGTTCTTC. Its protein product is CASSRTSGGSFHSYNEQFF.

This clone has ten or more counts. This rearrangement joins TRBV18 to TRBJ2-7; 9 bases agree with TRBD2. Trimming cost V 0 bases and J 4 bases; bases outside gene matches: 4. Looked up from germline, CDR1 is KGHSH and CDR2 is LQKENI. This CDR3 spans 15 amino acids. The CDR3 region is CASSPPDLAGYEQYF. The CDR3 DNA sequence: TGTGCCAGCTCACCACCGGATCTAGCGGGGTACGAGCAGTACTTC.

The V call is TRBV5-1, the J call TRBJ1-4, with D uncertain. The germline V gene encodes CDR1 SGHRS and CDR2 YFSETQ. V was cut by 3 bases and J by 8 bases, with 14 bases left in between. The CDR3 totals 14 residues. In DNA form, the CDR3 reads TGCGCCAGCAGCTCGGGAGCAGGTGACGAAAAACTGTTTTTT. Its translation: CASSSGAGDEKLFF. The variable domain in full, with the rest retrieved from reference TRBV5-1 and TRBJ1-4, is KAGVTQTPRYLIKTRGQQVTLSCSPISGHRSVSWYQQTPGQGLQFLFEYFSETQRNKGNFPGRFSGRQFSNSRSEMNVSTLELGDSALYLCASSSGAGDEKLFFGSGTQLSVL.

With respect to this clone: Other DNA variants within this sample encode the same CDR3. The chain has TRBV5-4 and TRBJ1-3, with D unresolved. V was shortened by 0 bases and J by 0 bases, with 4 bases between the two germline ends. Germline lookup yields CDR1 SGHNT and CDR2 YYREEE (reference sequence). This CDR3 contains 14 residues. CDR3 sequence: CASSLGHSGNTIYF. For the CDR3, the DNA is TGTGCCAGCAGCTTGGGTCACTCTGGAAACACCATATATTTT. The variable domain in full, completed from reference TRBV5-4 and TRBJ1-3, reads ETGVTQSPTHLIKTRGQQVTLRCSSQSGHNTVSWYQQALGQGPQFIFQYYREEENGRGNFPPRFSGLQFPNYSSELNVNALELDDSALYLCASSLGHSGNTIYFGEGSWLTVV.

This rearrangement joins TRBV7-9 to TRBJ1-5, with TRBD1 matching over 7 bases. This CDR3 contains 16 residues. In germline, CDR1 is SEHNR, CDR2 FQNEAQ (reference sequence). J was trimmed by 2 bases and V by 6 bases; bases with no gene match: 10. The DNA for the CDR3 is TGTGCCAGCAGTTCATATGGGACAGACCGCAATCAGCCCCAGCATTTT. This gives the protein CASSSYGTDRNQPQHF.

This clone was seen only a few times. The CDR3 loop reads CASSADGKNTGELFF. The CDR3 DNA reads as TGTGCCAGCAGCGCCGACGGGAAGAACACCGGGGAGCTGTTTTTT. The chain employs TRBV2 and TRBJ2-2, with a possible D match to TRBD2 (5 bases). The V end was cut by 6 bases, the J end by 1 base, with 12 bases between. This CDR3 comprises 15 residues. CDR1 and CDR2 (germline): SNHLY, FYNNEI.

The chain has TRBV3-1 (or the pseudogene TRBV3-2) and TRBJ1-1; D gene uncertain. The V end lost 7 bases, the J end lost 1 base, and 4 bases lay between the germline ends. The germline V gene has CDR1 LGHDT and CDR2 YNNKEL (reference sequence). The CDR3 extends over 11 amino acids. CDR3 DNA: TGTGCCAGCATGAGGAACACTGAAGCTTTCTTT. Amino acids: CASMRNTEAFF.

Here the CDR3 DNA reads TGTGCCAGCAGTTTAAGGGGGCCCAGCAATCAGCCCCAGCATTTT. Encoded protein: CASSLRGPSNQPQHF. The gene calls are TRBV28 and TRBJ1-5; TRBD1 agrees at 7 bases. The CDR3 has 15 residues. Germline trimming cut 2 bases from V and 1 base from J; bases unmatched to any gene: 2. CDR1 is MDHEN, CDR2 SYDVKM, per germline. Drawing the rest from reference TRBV28 and TRBJ1-5, the complete variable domain is DVKVTQSSRYLVKRTGEKVFLECVQDMDHENMFWYRQDPGLGLRLIYFSYDVKMKEKGDIPEGYSVSREKKERFSLILESASTNQTSMYLCASSLRGPSNQPQHFGDGTRLSIL.

This clone was observed a handful of times. This rearrangement joins TRBV5-1 to TRBJ2-5; 8 nucleotides line up with TRBD2. From germline, CDR1 is SGHRS and CDR2 YFSETQ. V dropped 0 bases and J dropped 0; count of bases not matched to a gene: 10. This CDR3 region has 18 residues. For the CDR3, the DNA is TGCGCCAGCAGCTTGGGTTCGCTAGCGGGTGGGTACCAAGAGACCCAGTACTTC. Amino acids: CASSLGSLAGGYQETQYF.

The CDR3 region has the DNA TGTGCCAGCAGTTACTTGATGACAGTCGGGTATGGCTACACCTTC. Residues: CASSYLMTVGYGYTF. The chain couples TRBV6-5 to TRBJ1-2, with D possibly matching TRBD1 (5 bases). Trimming left V 1 base short and J 5 bases short, with 14 bases between. The CDR3 consists of 15 residues. Germline V gene sequence: CDR1 MNHEY, CDR2 SVGAGI.

The V gene is TRBV14, the J gene TRBJ1-3; 8 positions agree with TRBD1. CDR1 SGHDN and CDR2 FVKESK come from the germline V gene. Losses at the gene ends were 4 bases for V and 2 bases for J; bases not matched to a gene: 7. This CDR3 has 16 residues. Here the CDR3 reads CASSRYRGETGNTIYF. The CDR3 nucleotides are TGTGCCAGCAGCCGTTACAGGGGGGAAACTGGAAACACCATATATTTT.

The rearrangement links TRBV5-4 to TRBJ1-2; tentative D call: TRBD1 (5 bases). The CDR3 loop spans 14 amino acids. The V end lost 1 base, the J end lost 4 bases, and 11 bases lay between the germline ends. Germline CDR1 is SGHNT and CDR2 is YYREEE (reference sequence). Written as DNA, the CDR3 is TGTGCCAGCAGCTTGCAGGGCGATGGCTATGGCTACACCTTC. Amino acids: CASSLQGDGYGYTF.

CDR3 in DNA: TGTGCCAGCAAGGGGGGGACTAGCGGGACCTACGAGCAGTACTTC. Residues: CASKGGTSGTYEQYF. The chain joins TRBV6-1 to TRBJ2-7, with 13 bases fitting TRBD2. This CDR3 has 15 amino acids. V gave up 7 bases and J gave up 2 bases; unmatched junction bases: 5. Germline CDR1 MNHNS, CDR2 SASEGT.

CDR3 sequence (DNA): TGTGCCAGCAGCCGGGACAGGGGCACAGATACGCAGTATTTT. Protein product: CASSRDRGTDTQYF. V is TRBV27 and J is TRBJ2-3, with 9 bases that match TRBD1. Germline V gene data show CDR1 as MNHEY and CDR2 as SMNVEV (reference sequence). The J segment lost 1 base and the V segment lost 6 bases, leaving 2 bases of the junction unmatched. This CDR3 has 14 residues.